A single sample gave rise to the 21 T cell receptor beta chains below, sequenced in a study of PD-1 blockade in classical Hodgkin lymphoma. TCRdb keeps only in-frame clones here, not all; method: immunoSEQ multiplex PCR. The sample lists about 24,000 clones, around 80% occurring once. Specified time point: cycle 4 day 1 (C4D1), after 6 weeks of nivolumab. Relapse was seen in all patients after autologous stem cell transplantation, and brentuximab vedotin exposure was variable. The sequences come from peripheral blood mononuclear cells (PBMCs), collected before the fourth cycle of nivolumab. Receptor source: a human donor with classical Hodgkin lymphoma.

This clone was seen only once. The chain links TRBV18 to TRBJ2-5; 11 bases are a match to TRBD2. This CDR3 spans 15 amino acids. The germline gives CDR1 KGHSH, CDR2 LQKENI. V trimming: 3 bases; J trimming: 2 bases; junction bases outside the gene matches: 2. The CDR3 here is CASSPIAGGQETQYF. The DNA of the CDR3 is TGTGCCAGCTCACCGATAGCGGGAGGGCAAGAGACCCAGTACTTC.

The V gene is TRBV4-2, the J gene TRBJ2-7; the match to TRBD2 covers 7 bases. CDR3 size: 13 residues. V lost 4 bases and J lost 6; bases outside the gene matches: 6. Germline V gene data show CDR1 as LGHNA and CDR2 as YNFKEQ. The CDR3 region has the DNA TGTGCCAGCAGCCCGGGAGGCCTAGGCGAGCAGTACTTC. Protein sequence: CASSPGGLGEQYF.

The J gene is TRBJ1-4, the V gene TRBV7-3, with 8 bases aligning to TRBD1. This CDR3 comprises 18 residues. The germline V gene encodes CDR1 SGHTA and CDR2 FQGTGA. V was clipped by 5 bases and J by 3 bases; unmatched bases: 14. In DNA, the CDR3 is TGTGCCAGCAGCCCACTACAGGGGGAGATAGGGGCTAATGAAAAACTGTTTTTT. This translates into CASSPLQGEIGANEKLFF.

The V gene is TRBV28, the J gene TRBJ2-1, with 10 bases lining up with TRBD2. This CDR3 is 15 amino acids long. The V gene's germline CDR1 is MDHEN and CDR2 SYDVKM. The V and J ends lost 9 bases and 4 bases, in that order; junction bases with no gene match: 9. The CDR3 nucleotides read TGTGCCAGTGATGGGGGACTAGCGAGGTACAATGAGCAGTTCTTC. As protein: CASDGGLARYNEQFF. The full variable domain, its missing parts supplied by reference TRBV28 and TRBJ2-1, is DVKVTQSSRYLVKRTGEKVFLECVQDMDHENMFWYRQDPGLGLRLIYFSYDVKMKEKGDIPEGYSVSREKKERFSLILESASTNQTSMYLCASDGGLARYNEQFFGPGTRLTVL.

The rearrangement joins TRBV5-1 to TRBJ1-6; TRBD1 matches 8 bases. J gave up 7 bases and V 4 bases, and 7 bases lay outside the gene matches. In germline, CDR1 is SGHRS, CDR2 YFSETQ. This CDR3 spans 15 amino acids. The chain's CDR3 is CASSLRGQENSPLHF. CDR3 nucleotide sequence: TGCGCCAGCAGCCTTAGGGGACAGGAGAATTCACCCCTCCACTTT.

The chain couples TRBV7-2 to TRBJ2-3; D ambiguous. Germline-derived CDR1 and CDR2 are SGHTA and FQGNSA. This CDR3 region has 15 residues. With 1 base removed from V and 0 bases from J, the gap between germline ends came to 8 bases. CDR3 sequence: CASSLVVESTDTQYF. In nucleotides, the CDR3 is TGTGCCAGCAGCTTAGTGGTAGAAAGCACAGATACGCAGTATTTT.

This chain links TRBV19 with TRBJ2-7, with D maybe TRBD2 (6 bases). This CDR3 has 14 amino acids. The germline V gene has CDR1 LNHDA and CDR2 SQIVND (reference sequence). The ends were cut back, 5 bases at V and 1 base at J, with 12 bases in the middle. CDR3 protein: CASSPGGWSYEQYF. CDR3 coding DNA: TGTGCCAGTAGTCCCGGGGGTTGGTCCTACGAGCAGTACTTC.

Here the CDR3 DNA reads TGTGCCAGCAGCCCCCCGGCTGTCCATGAGCAGTTCTTC. Protein sequence: CASSPPAVHEQFF. V is TRBV7-9 and J is TRBJ2-1; D unresolved. The V end lost 5 bases, the J end lost 8 bases, and 13 bases lay between the germline ends. Germline CDR1 and CDR2: SEHNR and FQNEAQ (reference sequence). This CDR3 is built from 13 residues.

This rearrangement joins TRBV5-1 to TRBJ2-2, with D perhaps matching TRBD1 or TRBD2 (6 bases each). The V gene's germline CDR1 is SGHRS and CDR2 YFSETQ. The germline V and J ends were trimmed by 6 bases and 0 bases, with 12 bases remaining between them. The CDR3 runs 15 residues. The CDR3 DNA is TGCGCCAGCACGGGGGACATCGCGAACACCGGGGAGCTGTTTTTT. Protein sequence: CASTGDIANTGELFF.

The chain combines TRBV14 with TRBJ2-3; D is possibly TRBD2 (6 bases). Germline CDR1 SGHDN, CDR2 FVKESK. The CDR3 runs 15 residues. The V and J ends lost 1 base and 9 bases respectively, with 17 bases between them. The CDR3, as DNA: TGTGCCAGCAGCCAAGTCTACGACTCTCGGGGGACGCAGTATTTT. Translating gives CASSQVYDSRGTQYF.

CDR3 nucleotides: TGTGCCAGCAGTTTAAGTGACGCGCAAGAGACCCAGTACTTC. Its translation is CASSLSDAQETQYF. This chain uses TRBV28 with TRBJ2-5; D gene uncertain. This CDR3 contains 14 residues. The germline V gene has CDR1 MDHEN and CDR2 SYDVKM. Trimming took off 2 bases at V and 2 bases at J, with 9 bases between the two ends. Full variable domain (remainder filled in from reference TRBV28 and TRBJ2-5): DVKVTQSSRYLVKRTGEKVFLECVQDMDHENMFWYRQDPGLGLRLIYFSYDVKMKEKGDIPEGYSVSREKKERFSLILESASTNQTSMYLCASSLSDAQETQYFGPGTRLLVL.

The chain couples TRBV5-4 to TRBJ1-1; a weak D match, TRBD1 (6 bases). The CDR3 has 15 residues. The germline CDR1 and CDR2 sequences are SGHNT and YYREEE (reference sequence). The V end lost 0 bases, the J end lost 1 base, and 10 bases lay between the germline ends. CDR3 protein: CASSLGGGRNTEAFF. CDR3 bases: TGTGCCAGCAGCTTGGGGGGGGGCCGGAACACTGAAGCTTTCTTT.

The rearrangement uses TRBV2 and TRBJ2-7; D might be TRBD2 (6 bases). This CDR3 is built from 15 residues. V gave up 5 bases and J gave up 6 bases, with 20 bases separating them. Germline CDR1 and CDR2: SNHLY and FYNNEI. The DNA of the CDR3 is TGTGCCAGCAGTCCAAGGGGACTTTCCTACGCCGAGCAGTACTTC. Translation gives CASSPRGLSYAEQYF.

This clone was seen a handful of times. The rearrangement uses TRBV6-5 and TRBJ1-6; 11 nucleotides match TRBD1. The length of the CDR3 is 15 residues. V lost 5 bases, J lost 9 bases, and 6 bases stayed unmatched. Per the germline V gene, CDR1 is MNHEY and CDR2 is SVGAGI. The CDR3 sequence: CASSRTGGAGSPLHF. The CDR3, as DNA: TGTGCCAGCAGTCGGACAGGGGGCGCGGGTTCACCCCTCCACTTT.

The chain links TRBV10-2 to TRBJ2-5, with D tentatively TRBD2 (6 bases). With 2 bases removed from V and 7 bases from J, the gap between germline ends came to 14 bases. The germline gives CDR1 WSHSY, CDR2 SAAADI. This CDR3 has 14 residues. The CDR3 loop is CASSETGSGRTQYF. DNA for the CDR3: TGCGCCAGCAGTGAGACCGGGAGTGGAAGGACCCAGTACTTC.

J is TRBJ2-7 and V is TRBV28; D gene unclear. This CDR3 comprises 11 residues. Trimming pared 3 bases from V and 4 bases from J, leaving 4 bases between. Germline lookup yields CDR1 MDHEN and CDR2 SYDVKM. The CDR3 bases are TGTGCCAGCAGTTTTTTGTACGAGCAGTACTTC. Protein: CASSFLYEQYF.

The sample holds one count of this clone. The J gene is TRBJ2-5, the V gene TRBV7-9; tentatively, D is TRBD2 (6 bases). Trimming shortened V by 1 base and J by 3 bases, and 9 bases separated the two germline ends. The CDR3 totals 14 residues. Germline V lookup: CDR1 SEHNR, CDR2 FQNEAQ (reference sequence). CDR3 sequence: CASSLGVAEETQYF. The CDR3 DNA sequence: TGTGCCAGCAGCTTAGGGGTAGCGGAAGAGACCCAGTACTTC. The entire variable domain, with the rest obtained from reference TRBV7-9 and TRBJ2-5, is as follows: DTGVSQNPRHKITKRGQNVTFRCDPISEHNRLYWYRQTLGQGPEFLTYFQNEAQLEKSRLLSDRFSAERPKGSFSTLEIQRTEQGDSAMYLCASSLGVAEETQYFGPGTRLLVL.

V and J are TRBV2 and TRBJ2-7, with TRBD1 matching over 7 bases. Germline loops: CDR1 SNHLY, CDR2 FYNNEI. The CDR3 is 14 amino acids. V gave up 6 bases and J gave up 0 bases; unmatched junction bases: 5. CDR3 coding DNA: TGTGCCAGCAGGGCGACAGGGAGCTCCTACGAGCAGTACTTC. It translates to CASRATGSSYEQYF. The full variable domain, with the rest looked up from reference TRBV2 and TRBJ2-7, is EPEVTQTPSHQVTQMGQEVILRCVPISNHLYFYWYRQILGQKVEFLVSFYNNEISEKSEIFDDQFSVERPDGSNFTLKIRSTKLEDSAMYFCASRATGSSYEQYFGPGTRLTVT.

V is TRBV2 and J is TRBJ1-1; D gene ambiguous. CDR1 and CDR2 from the germline V gene are SNHLY and FYNNEI. Trimming took 3 bases from V and 6 from J, leaving 14 bases between them. The CDR3 has 14 amino acids. The CDR3 reads CASSDHGDGAEAFF. The CDR3 coding sequence is TGTGCCAGCAGTGATCACGGTGACGGGGCTGAAGCTTTCTTT.

The V and J genes are TRBV5-4 and TRBJ1-3; D gene uncertain. V shed 0 bases and J shed 0 bases, with 4 bases lying between them. Per germline, CDR1 SGHNT and CDR2 YYREEE (reference sequence). The CDR3 covers 14 residues. The CDR3 DNA reads as TGTGCCAGCAGCTTGGCGGGCTCTGGAAACACCATATATTTT. It translates to CASSLAGSGNTIYF. Complete variable domain (other parts from reference TRBV5-4 and TRBJ1-3): ETGVTQSPTHLIKTRGQQVTLRCSSQSGHNTVSWYQQALGQGPQFIFQYYREEENGRGNFPPRFSGLQFPNYSSELNVNALELDDSALYLCASSLAGSGNTIYFGEGSWLTVV.

The chain recombines TRBV11-2 with TRBJ1-2; 12 bases are shared with TRBD1. CDR1 and CDR2 (germline): SGHAT, FQNNGV. The V gene end was trimmed by 3 bases and the J gene end by 6 bases; junction bases not matched to a gene: 5. CDR3 size: 15 residues. The CDR3: CASSFPGQGADGYTF. Written as DNA, the CDR3 is TGTGCCAGCAGCTTTCCGGGACAGGGGGCCGATGGCTACACCTTC.